The present T cell receptor (beta chain) was sequenced within a study of CD8 T cells in Susac syndrome. CD8+ and CD4+ T cells taken from blood had their TCR beta sequenced. Notes on this clonotype: Its specificity is not known.

Study observations and caveats: A relatively small number of individuals underwent TCR sequencing and HLA analysis.

The CDR3 has 18 residues. Trimming took 2 bases from V and 5 from J, leaving 27 bases between them. Looked up from germline, CDR1 is GTSNPN and CDR2 is SVGIG (reference sequence). The authors reverse transcribed roughly 0.5 to 1 ug RNA with random hexamers. Across 54 Vbeta and 13 Jbeta, TCR beta CDR3 was amplified with immunoSEQ multiplex PCR. MiXCR, run by TCRdb on the immunoSEQ multiplex PCR reads, gives a single entry per CDR3 protein. The sample has 150,000 to 200,000 distinct CDR3 sequences, roughly 94% seen once; the top ten hold about 0.1%. The chain has TRBV30 and TRBJ2-5; D assignment may be TRBD1 or TRBD2 (5 bases each). Sequenced: CD4+ T cells from PBMCs. This TCR was recovered from a human donor in good health. The CDR3 DNA follows: TGTGCCTGGAGTAGCCCAGGGAGTAAGAGAATTATCGGGGAGACCCAGTACTTC. Translated: CAWSSPGSKRIIGETQYF.